The entry below describes one T cell receptor beta chain. No antigen is known for it. Germline V gene lookup returns CDR1 SGDLS and CDR2 YYNGEE. This CDR3 contains 19 residues. Germline trimming cut 0 bases from V and 2 bases from J; bases unmatched to any gene: 16. This entry belongs to a study of cytomegalovirus exposure and HLA in healthy donors. Study-level findings and limits: Analyses of presence/absence relied on an assumption of roughly uniform sequencing depth across donors. Later analysis suggested links between common viral pathogens and several top significant clusters. TRBV6-2, TRBV6-3 and some other V segments were unresolvable in 87-base-pair reads. Using the classifier, cytomegalovirus status was reportedly diagnosed with high specificity and sensitivity.

PCR employed 60 Vbeta and 13 Jbeta primers. Profiling relied on immunoSEQ multiplex PCR, and the TCRdb table lists in-frame clones only, not all of them. The sample gives 85,000 to 100,000 clones, about four fifths of which show up once; about 3.6% is in the top ten. This TCR was sampled from a male donor in good health and CMV-seropositive. The specimen sequenced was PBMCs. The chain uses TRBV9 and TRBJ1-2; 7 bases are a match to TRBD1. The CDR3 nucleotides read TGTGCCAGCAGCGTAGGTGGAGACAGGGCATTAAGAAAAAACTATGGCTACACCTTC. Protein sequence: CASSVGGDRALRKNYGYTF. Variable domain in full (rest from reference TRBV9 and TRBJ1-2): DSGVTQTPKHLITATGQRVTLRCSPRSGDLSVYWYQQSLDQGLQFLIQYYNGEERAKGNILERFSAQQFPDLHSELNLSSLELGDSALYFCASSVGGDRALRKNYGYTFGSGTRLTVV.